Listed here are 21 T cell receptor beta chains from one sample, sequenced in a study of cytomegalovirus exposure and HLA in healthy donors. The PCR made use of 60 Vbeta and 13 Jbeta primers. Assay used: immunoSEQ multiplex PCR; TCRdb lists only in-frame clones, some missing. Altogether 130,000 to 150,000 clones are present, approximately 80% being singletons, with the ten largest covering about 3.8%. Sequenced input: PBMCs. The receptors stem from a middle-aged man in good health and CMV-seropositive.

This rearrangement joins TRBV5-1 to TRBJ2-7; maybe TRBD1 (6 bases). Between the trimmed V and J ends, which lost 6 bases and 6 bases, there was a span of 16 bases. The CDR3 runs to 13 residues. Germline V gene data show CDR1 as SGHRS and CDR2 as YFSETQ. CDR3 region: CASKEVGAREQYF. As DNA, the CDR3 is TGCGCCAGCAAGGAGGTGGGGGCGCGCGAGCAGTACTTC. The whole variable domain, filled in from reference TRBV5-1 and TRBJ2-7, reads KAGVTQTPRYLIKTRGQQVTLSCSPISGHRSVSWYQQTPGQGLQFLFEYFSETQRNKGNFPGRFSGRQFSNSRSEMNVSTLELGDSALYLCASKEVGAREQYFGPGTRLTVT.

The V gene is TRBV7-6, the J gene TRBJ2-2, with 9 bases aligning to TRBD2. Trimming removed 6 bases from V and 6 bases from J; junction bases left unmatched: 8. The CDR3 extends over 15 amino acids. Germline V gene data show CDR1 as SGHVS and CDR2 as FNYEAQ. CDR3 amino acids: CASSSLAGEAGELFF. The CDR3 DNA reads as TGTGCCAGCAGTTCATTAGCGGGGGAGGCCGGGGAGCTGTTTTTT.

On this clone itself: Other DNA sequences in this sample translate to the same CDR3. The genes are TRBV12-5 and TRBJ2-7, with 8 bases identical to TRBD1. Losses at the gene ends were 0 bases for V and 3 bases for J; bases not matched to a gene: 7. Germline V lookup: CDR1 LGHNT, CDR2 FRNRAP. The CDR3 extends over 16 amino acids. The CDR3 loop is CASGLVLRTGSYEQYF. CDR3 bases: TGTGCTAGTGGTTTGGTACTTAGGACAGGGAGCTACGAGCAGTACTTC.

The V and J genes are TRBV7-8 and TRBJ1-6; 8 nucleotides align to TRBD1. Trimming at V came to 4 bases and at J to 7 bases, leaving 6 bases not matched to a gene. Germline V lookup: CDR1 SGHVS, CDR2 FQNEAQ. CDR3 length equals 15 residues. In nucleotides, the CDR3 is TGTGCCAGCAGCTACGACAGGGGAGGCAATTCACCCCTCCACTTT. This codes for CASSYDRGGNSPLHF.

The CDR3 DNA reads TGTGCCAGCAGCCCTCCTGAAACTAGAGGAGAGACCCAGTACTTC. It is translated as CASSPPETRGETQYF. This chain connects TRBV7-9 to TRBJ2-5; D is perhaps TRBD2 (5 bases). Trimming stripped 5 bases from V and 4 bases from J, with 17 bases between. Germline V gene data show CDR1 as SEHNR and CDR2 as FQNEAQ (reference sequence). CDR3 size: 15 residues.

Concerning this clone itself: At one boundary the junction diverges from the germline segment, which might be a read error. The chain recombines TRBV5-4 with TRBJ2-7; weak D call: TRBD2 (6 bases). Germline V gene lookup returns CDR1 SGHNT and CDR2 YYREEE (reference sequence). This CDR3 is built from 14 residues. CDR3 sequence (DNA): TGTGCCAGCACCTTGGAGGGGAAGACCTACGAGCAGTACTTC. It codes for CASTLEGKTYEQYF.

V gene TRBV2 combines with J gene TRBJ2-1; 13 nucleotides align to TRBD2. The CDR3 extends over 14 amino acids. Trimming cost V 8 bases and J 9 bases; bases outside gene matches: 7. CDR1 and CDR2 from the germline V gene are SNHLY and FYNNEI. CDR3 in DNA: TGTGCCAGCCGAGGACTAGCGGGGGAACGTGAGCAGTTCTTC. This codes for CASRGLAGEREQFF.

The V and J genes are TRBV30 and TRBJ1-5; the match to TRBD1 covers 10 bases. Germline V lookup: CDR1 GTSNPN, CDR2 SVGIG (reference sequence). V was pared by 1 base and J by 0 bases, with 3 bases of the junction left unmatched. The CDR3 is made up of 16 amino acids. The CDR3 region has the DNA TGTGCCTGGAGTGGACAGGGGGCCTATAGCAATCAGCCCCAGCATTTT. Translated, it gives CAWSGQGAYSNQPQHF.

The rearrangement joins TRBV6-1 to TRBJ1-5; D call uncertain. V was shortened by 2 bases and J by 0 bases, with 11 bases between the two germline ends. CDR1 and CDR2 (germline): MNHNS, SASEGT. The CDR3 spans 16 residues. The CDR3 region is CASSEWRSSSNQPQHF. The DNA of the CDR3 is TGTGCCAGCAGTGAATGGCGGAGTAGTAGCAATCAGCCCCAGCATTTT.

The genes are TRBV4-1 and TRBJ2-1, with 8 bases matching TRBD1. Germline CDR1 MGHRA, CDR2 YSYEKL. Trimming removed 1 base from V and 2 bases from J; junction bases left unmatched: 7. This CDR3 spans 17 amino acids. Written as DNA, the CDR3 is TGCGCCAGCAGCCAAGCCCCCGGGACAGGACCCTACAATGAGCAGTTCTTC. Its translation: CASSQAPGTGPYNEQFF.

The chain couples TRBV5-4 to TRBJ2-7; 7 bases match TRBD1. Trimming removed 5 bases from V and 5 bases from J; junction bases left unmatched: 10. This CDR3 region has 14 residues. Looked up from germline, CDR1 is SGHNT and CDR2 is YYREEE (reference sequence). The CDR3 region is CASRRNAGGDEQYF. CDR3 nucleotide sequence: TGTGCCAGCAGGAGGAACGCAGGGGGTGACGAGCAGTACTTC.

This sequence joins TRBV6-6 and TRBJ1-2; tentative D call: TRBD1 (5 bases). Germline V lookup: CDR1 MNHNY, CDR2 SVGAGI (reference sequence). Trimming shortened V by 5 bases and J by 3 bases, and 16 bases separated the two germline ends. CDR3 length: 15 amino acids. The CDR3, as DNA: TGTGCCAGCAGTGCTGGGGGGTTTCGGTACTATGGCTACACCTTC. It is translated as CASSAGGFRYYGYTF.

This chain uses TRBV4-3 with TRBJ1-6, with 9 bases that match TRBD1. The CDR3 is made up of 15 amino acids. The germline gives CDR1 LGHNA, CDR2 YSLEER. V dropped 4 bases and J dropped 10; count of bases not matched to a gene: 8. This CDR3 is CASSLEGQGGSPLHF. For the CDR3, the DNA is TGCGCCAGCAGCCTAGAGGGACAGGGAGGGTCACCCCTCCACTTT.

This chain joins TRBV10-3 and TRBJ2-3; 10 positions match TRBD1. The germline V gene encodes CDR1 ENHRY and CDR2 SYGVKD. This CDR3 is 16 amino acids long. The trim removed 3 bases at V and 5 bases at J, leaving 8 bases unmatched. CDR3 in DNA: TGTGCCATCAGTGACGCCGGGACAGGGGCAATAGATACGCAGTATTTT. Encoded protein: CAISDAGTGAIDTQYF.

The chain is built from TRBV4-1 and TRBJ1-2, with 7 bases fitting TRBD1. The V and J ends lost 3 bases and 3 bases, in that order; junction bases with no gene match: 10. CDR3 length: 16 amino acids. The germline gives CDR1 MGHRA, CDR2 YSYEKL. The CDR3 region is CASSHGLRTGYYGYTF. The CDR3 coding sequence is TGCGCCAGCAGCCACGGACTCCGGACAGGCTACTATGGCTACACCTTC.

The chain has TRBV5-1 and TRBJ1-2, with D perhaps TRBD1 (6 bases). Trimming removed 4 bases at V and 6 bases at J, with 16 bases between. The germline V gene has CDR1 SGHRS and CDR2 YFSETQ. The CDR3 runs 14 residues. CDR3 sequence reads: CASSPTGSHDGYTF. CDR3 nucleotides: TGCGCCAGCAGCCCGACAGGATCCCACGATGGCTACACCTTC.

This sequence joins TRBV7-3 and TRBJ2-2; TRBD1 matches at 7 bases. Per germline, CDR1 SGHTA and CDR2 FQGTGA. The junction had 5 bases not matched to a gene; V was cut back by 1 base and J by 6 bases. The CDR3 sequence is 15 residues long. CDR3 in DNA: TGTGCCAGCAGCTTAAACAGGGGAGCGGCCGGGGAGCTGTTTTTT. Protein: CASSLNRGAAGELFF.

V and J are TRBV27 and TRBJ1-6, with a tentative D call TRBD1 (5 bases). V lost 6 bases to trimming and J lost 9 bases, with 15 bases between them. Looked up from germline, CDR1 is MNHEY and CDR2 is SMNVEV (reference sequence). The CDR3 extends over 14 amino acids. The CDR3 DNA reads TGTGCCAGCAGGGAGCAGGGTTTAGGTTCACCCCTCCACTTT. This encodes CASREQGLGSPLHF.

This chain joins TRBV5-6 and TRBJ2-1, with D possibly being TRBD2 (6 bases). The CDR3 spans 13 residues. CDR1 SGHDT and CDR2 YYEEEE come from the germline V gene. Trimming took off 3 bases at V and 9 bases at J, with 13 bases between the two ends. CDR3 in DNA: TGTGCCAGCAGCTCCTGGAGGGGTGGTGAGCAGTTCTTC. Protein: CASSSWRGGEQFF.

This chain uses TRBV13 with TRBJ2-7; D ambiguous. The V end lost 5 bases, the J end lost 3 bases, and 11 bases lay between the germline ends. This CDR3 has 13 residues. Germline CDR1 is PRHDT and CDR2 is FYEKMQ (reference sequence). In nucleotides, the CDR3 is TGTGCCAGCAGCCCCCCGGGTGACTACGAGCAGTACTTC. Translating it yields CASSPPGDYEQYF.

This sequence joins TRBV25-1 and TRBJ1-6; 9 nucleotides align to TRBD1. The CDR3 is 14 amino acids. Germline lookup yields CDR1 MGHDK and CDR2 SYGVNS. V dropped 6 bases and J dropped 10; count of bases not matched to a gene: 7. CDR3 residues: CASSLTGGRSPLHF. CDR3 DNA sequence: TGTGCCAGCAGCCTGACAGGGGGGAGGTCACCCCTCCACTTT. The variable domain in full, completed from reference TRBV25-1 and TRBJ1-6, reads EADIYQTPRYLVIGTGKKITLECSQTMGHDKMYWYQQDPGMELHLIHYSYGVNSTEKGDLSSESTVSRIRTEHFPLTLESARPSHTSQYLCASSLTGGRSPLHFGNGTRLTVT.